These T cell receptor beta chains were read from a single sample in a study of T cell repertoires in cytomegalovirus infection. One entry per CDR3 protein results from TCRdb running MiXCR on the reads. The repertoire holds approximately 74,000 distinct CDR3 sequences, with roughly 40% as singletons. Their recognized antigens are unknown. The sample in question was CD8+ T cells from cultured PBMCs, obtained from culture after CMV antigen stimulation. Receptors originate from a human donor in good health (CMV status not recorded). Some clones in this sample may be carry-over from other donors' samples. Both conserved end residues are part of each CDR3. D genes are given only for firm matches. Clone size is not always given. Where it is, it says once, few, many or a class for expanded clones.

clone size: .; J gene: TRBJ2-7; D gene: .; V gene: TRBV28; CDR3 DNA: TGTGCCAGCCGATTGACGGGAGCCGCCTACGAGCAGTACTTC; CDR3 protein: CASRLTGAAYEQYF
clone size: .; J gene: TRBJ2-7; D gene: TRBD2; V gene: TRBV6-1; CDR3 DNA: TGTGCCAGCACCCCGAGGGAGGGGTACTCCTACGAGCAGTACTTC; CDR3 protein: CASTPREGYSYEQYF
clone size: few; J gene: TRBJ2-7; D gene: .; V gene: TRBV7-6; CDR3 DNA: TGTGCCAGCAGCTACCAGACAGGACAGAGGGAGCAGTACTTC; CDR3 protein: CASSYQTGQREQYF
clone size: .; J gene: TRBJ2-2; D gene: .; V gene: TRBV7-9; CDR3 DNA: TGTGCCAGCAGCGTCTCACTAGGAACGAACACCGGGGAGCTGTTTTTT; CDR3 protein: CASSVSLGTNTGELFF
clone size: .; J gene: TRBJ2-7; D gene: TRBD2; V gene: TRBV5-4; CDR3 DNA: TGTGCCAGCAGCTTGGTCGGGGGGGCCCTGGACGAGCAGTACTTC; CDR3 protein: CASSLVGGALDEQYF
clone size: once; J gene: TRBJ2-5; D gene: .; V gene: TRBV12-3/TRBV12-4; CDR3 DNA: TGTGCCAGCAGACCAGACAACCAAGAGACCCAGTACTTC; CDR3 protein: CASRPDNQETQYF
clone size: .; J gene: TRBJ2-1; D gene: TRBD1; V gene: TRBV12-3/TRBV12-4; CDR3 DNA: TGTGCCAGCAGTTCGCCGGGACAGGGGGATGAGCAGTTCTTC; CDR3 protein: CASSSPGQGDEQFF
clone size: .; J gene: TRBJ1-4; D gene: .; V gene: TRBV7-2; CDR3 DNA: TGTGCCAGCAGCTTAAGCGGAGCAACTAATGAAAAACTGTTTTTT; CDR3 protein: CASSLSGATNEKLFF
clone size: .; J gene: TRBJ1-1; D gene: .; V gene: TRBV6-1; CDR3 DNA: TGTGCCAGCAGTTACGGGGGGGGTTTGACTGAAGCTTTCTTT; CDR3 protein: CASSYGGGLTEAFF
clone size: .; J gene: TRBJ2-1; D gene: .; V gene: TRBV24-1; CDR3 DNA: TGTGCCACCAGTGACCTCGACAGACCCTCCTACAATGAGCAGTTCTTC; CDR3 protein: CATSDLDRPSYNEQFF
clone size: .; J gene: TRBJ2-1; D gene: .; V gene: TRBV7-9; CDR3 DNA: TGTGCCAGCAGCGGCTCTGGGGGTGAGCAGTTCTTC; CDR3 protein: CASSGSGGEQFF
clone size: few; J gene: TRBJ1-5; D gene: TRBD1; V gene: TRBV19; CDR3 DNA: TGTGCCACCTCCCCTACAGGGGGGGGCAATCAGCCCCAGCATTTT; CDR3 protein: CATSPTGGGNQPQHF
clone size: .; J gene: TRBJ2-1; D gene: TRBD2; V gene: TRBV19; CDR3 DNA: TGTGCCAGTGGGAGTTGGACTAACGGGGGGAGCAATGAGCAGTTCTTC; CDR3 protein: CASGSWTNGGSNEQFF
clone size: .; J gene: TRBJ1-5; D gene: .; V gene: TRBV24-1; CDR3 DNA: TGTGCCACCAGGGGCGTGGAGGCGTCGTTCATAGAGGTCAATCAGCCCCAGCATTTT; CDR3 protein: CATRGVEASFIEVNQPQHF
clone size: few; J gene: TRBJ2-7; D gene: .; V gene: TRBV27; CDR3 DNA: TGTGCCAGCAGGTCAGGGAACTACGAGCAGTACTTC; CDR3 protein: CASRSGNYEQYF
clone size: .; J gene: TRBJ2-5; D gene: .; V gene: TRBV6-2/TRBV6-3; CDR3 DNA: TGTGCCAGCAACCAACCCCGGCAAGAGACCCAGTACTTC; CDR3 protein: CASNQPRQETQYF
clone size: .; J gene: TRBJ1-3; D gene: .; V gene: TRBV7-9; CDR3 DNA: TGTGCCAGCAGAGATACCGGGCTACCCTCTGGAAACACCATATATTTT; CDR3 protein: CASRDTGLPSGNTIYF
clone size: .; J gene: TRBJ2-2; D gene: .; V gene: TRBV27; CDR3 DNA: TGTGCCAGCAGTTTAATGGCAACCGGGGAGCTGTTTTTT; CDR3 protein: CASSLMATGELFF
clone size: .; J gene: TRBJ1-4; D gene: .; V gene: TRBV27; CDR3 DNA: TGTGCCAGCAGTGACGGGGCGGGTATCAGAAAACTGTTTTTT; CDR3 protein: CASSDGAGIRKLFF
clone size: few; J gene: TRBJ2-3; D gene: .; V gene: TRBV7-6; CDR3 DNA: TGTGCCAGCAGCCCGATGCCGGGACTTACCACAGATACGCAGTATTTT; CDR3 protein: CASSPMPGLTTDTQYF
clone size: .; J gene: TRBJ1-1; D gene: .; V gene: TRBV10-2; CDR3 DNA: TGCGCCAGCAGTGGGAGAAGGACGGGGAACACTGAAGCTTTCTTT; CDR3 protein: CASSGRRTGNTEAFF
clone size: .; J gene: TRBJ1-5; D gene: .; V gene: TRBV28; CDR3 DNA: TGTGCCAGCACCGTCTCCTACGGCAATCAGCCCCAGCATTTT; CDR3 protein: CASTVSYGNQPQHF
clone size: .; J gene: TRBJ2-5; D gene: .; V gene: TRBV7-8; CDR3 DNA: TGTGCCAGCAGCGTAACAAACCGGGACATACACCAAGAGACCCAGTACTTC; CDR3 protein: CASSVTNRDIHQETQYF
clone size: many; J gene: TRBJ2-7; D gene: .; V gene: TRBV25-1; CDR3 DNA: TGTGCCAGCACCCAGGGTGACGAGCAGTACTTC; CDR3 protein: CASTQGDEQYF
clone size: many; J gene: TRBJ2-5; D gene: TRBD2; V gene: TRBV7-2; CDR3 DNA: TGTGCCAGCAGCTCTCGGTACCCTAGCGGGGAGTCCCAAGAGACCCAGTACTTC; CDR3 protein: CASSSRYPSGESQETQYF
clone size: few; J gene: TRBJ2-7; D gene: TRBD2; V gene: TRBV7-2; CDR3 DNA: TGTGCCAGCAGCGTAGCCGGGGGGGCCGCCGAGCAGTACTTC; CDR3 protein: CASSVAGGAAEQYF
clone size: .; J gene: TRBJ1-3; D gene: .; V gene: TRBV6-1; CDR3 DNA: TGTGCCAGCATTCCTCAGGTCGGAAACACCATATATTTT; CDR3 protein: CASIPQVGNTIYF
clone size: .; J gene: TRBJ2-3; D gene: TRBD2; V gene: TRBV3-1; CDR3 DNA: TGTGCCAGCAGCCAAGAAACCCGGGGGGCAGATACGCAGTATTTT; CDR3 protein: CASSQETRGADTQYF
clone size: .; J gene: TRBJ2-5; D gene: .; V gene: TRBV7-9; CDR3 DNA: TGTGCCAGCTGGGGACTGCAAGAGACCCAGTACTTC; CDR3 protein: CASWGLQETQYF
clone size: .; J gene: TRBJ2-7; D gene: TRBD2; V gene: TRBV7-9; CDR3 DNA: TGTGCCAGCAGCTTAGGGGGGGGGGGATTCTACGAGCAGTACTTC; CDR3 protein: CASSLGGGGFYEQYF
clone size: few; J gene: TRBJ1-1; D gene: .; V gene: TRBV7-9; CDR3 DNA: TGTGCCAGCAGCTCCCGATTGGGGGGCGTGAACACTGAAGCTTTCTTT; CDR3 protein: CASSSRLGGVNTEAFF
clone size: .; J gene: TRBJ2-7; D gene: .; V gene: TRBV2; CDR3 DNA: TGTGCCAGCAGTCCGGCTAGCGCCCCCTACGAGCAGTACTTC; CDR3 protein: CASSPASAPYEQYF
clone size: few; J gene: TRBJ2-2; D gene: TRBD1; V gene: TRBV29-1; CDR3 DNA: TGCAGCGTTGAGGGACAGGGACGCACCGGGGAGCTGTTTTTT; CDR3 protein: CSVEGQGRTGELFF
clone size: .; J gene: TRBJ1-1; D gene: .; V gene: TRBV27; CDR3 DNA: TGTGCCAGCCGAAACTCAGGCACTGAAGCTTTCTTT; CDR3 protein: CASRNSGTEAFF
clone size: .; J gene: TRBJ2-1; D gene: .; V gene: TRBV7-3; CDR3 DNA: TGTGCCAGCAGCGCAAGGGCACGGGGGGCTGATGAGCAGTTCTTC; CDR3 protein: CASSARARGADEQFF
clone size: few; J gene: TRBJ1-5; D gene: .; V gene: TRBV7-2; CDR3 DNA: TGTGCCAGCAGCTTAACCCCCGGGAGCAATCAGCCCCAGCATTTT; CDR3 protein: CASSLTPGSNQPQHF
clone size: few; J gene: TRBJ2-7; D gene: .; V gene: TRBV20-1; CDR3 DNA: TGCAGTGCTAGAGATCGAGTTGTGGGCAACTCCTACGAGCAGTACTTC; CDR3 protein: CSARDRVVGNSYEQYF
clone size: .; J gene: TRBJ1-1; D gene: .; V gene: TRBV5-6; CDR3 DNA: TGTGCCAGCGCATTGGGCGGGGTCGAAGCTTTCTTT; CDR3 protein: CASALGGVEAFF
clone size: .; J gene: TRBJ2-2; D gene: .; V gene: TRBV19; CDR3 DNA: TGTGCCAGTCTATGGACGGAGGCTTCGAACACCGGGGAGCTGTTTTTT; CDR3 protein: CASLWTEASNTGELFF
clone size: few; J gene: TRBJ2-7; D gene: .; V gene: TRBV5-6; CDR3 DNA: TGTGCCAGCAGCTTGAGTTGGGACAACCCCTACGAGCAGTACTTC; CDR3 protein: CASSLSWDNPYEQYF